This T cell receptor beta chain was captured in a study of T cells in Graves' hyperthyroidism and ophthalmopathy. The wider study: Peripheral blood sampling occurred at initial diagnosis, before any treatment.

The germline gives CDR1 MDHEN, CDR2 SYDVKM. The CDR3 length is 17 residues. Trimming shortened V by 3 bases and J by 2 bases, and 18 bases separated the two germline ends. This clonotype was counted many times. Amplification targeted TCR beta CDR3 regions from RNA transcripts. Carried out on the TCR CDR3, a first-round RT-PCR used the HTBI primer set. TCRdb analysed the multiplex PCR reads with MiXCR anew, one entry per CDR3 protein. This sample has hundreds of thousands of distinct CDR3 sequences, with approximately 15% found just once. The rearrangement uses TRBV28 and TRBJ2-3; TRBD1 might be the D (6 bases). Input material: blood. This sequence originates from a woman in her 40s with Graves' hyperthyroidism. For the CDR3, the DNA is TGTGCCAGCAGTTTTGCCCGATCAGGGGTAGACACAGATACGCAGTATTTT. It encodes CASSFARSGVDTDTQYF.